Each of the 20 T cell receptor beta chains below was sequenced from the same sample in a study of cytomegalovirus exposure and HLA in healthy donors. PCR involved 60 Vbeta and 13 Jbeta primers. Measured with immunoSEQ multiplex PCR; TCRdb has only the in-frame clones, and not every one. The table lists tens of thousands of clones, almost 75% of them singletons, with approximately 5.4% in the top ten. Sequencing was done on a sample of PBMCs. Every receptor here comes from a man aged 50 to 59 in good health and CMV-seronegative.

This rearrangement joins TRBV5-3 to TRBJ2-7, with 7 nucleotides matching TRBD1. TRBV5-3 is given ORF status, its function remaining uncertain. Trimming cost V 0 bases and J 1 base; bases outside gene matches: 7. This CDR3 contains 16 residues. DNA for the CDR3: TGTGCCAGAAGCTTGGGTCAAGGGGGCAGATCCTACGAGCAGTACTTC. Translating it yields CARSLGQGGRSYEQYF.

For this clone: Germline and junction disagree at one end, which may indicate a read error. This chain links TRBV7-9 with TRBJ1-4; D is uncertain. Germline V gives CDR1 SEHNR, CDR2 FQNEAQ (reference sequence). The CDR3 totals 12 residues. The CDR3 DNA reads TGTTCCAGCAGCCTCCCCCCGGAAAAACTGTTTTTT. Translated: CSSSLPPEKLFF.

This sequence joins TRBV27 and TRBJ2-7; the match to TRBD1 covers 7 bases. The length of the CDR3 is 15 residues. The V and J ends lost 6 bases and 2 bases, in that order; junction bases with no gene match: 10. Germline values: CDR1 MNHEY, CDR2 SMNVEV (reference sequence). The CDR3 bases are TGTGCCAGCAGCCTACAGGGGTCCCAAACCTACGAGCAGTACTTC. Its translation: CASSLQGSQTYEQYF.

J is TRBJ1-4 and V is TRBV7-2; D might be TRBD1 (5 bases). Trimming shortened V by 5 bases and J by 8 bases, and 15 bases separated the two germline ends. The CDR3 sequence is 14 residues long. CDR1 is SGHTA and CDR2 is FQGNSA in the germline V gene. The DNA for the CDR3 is TGTGCCAGCAGCCCAGACAGCTTTCGCGAAAAACTGTTTTTT. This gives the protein CASSPDSFREKLFF.

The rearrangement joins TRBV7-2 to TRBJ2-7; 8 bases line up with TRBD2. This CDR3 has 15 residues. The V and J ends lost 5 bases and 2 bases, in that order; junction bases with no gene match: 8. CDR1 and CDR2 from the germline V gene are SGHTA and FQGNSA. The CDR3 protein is CASSPSSGGPYEQYF. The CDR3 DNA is TGTGCCAGCAGCCCCTCCAGCGGGGGCCCCTACGAGCAGTACTTC.

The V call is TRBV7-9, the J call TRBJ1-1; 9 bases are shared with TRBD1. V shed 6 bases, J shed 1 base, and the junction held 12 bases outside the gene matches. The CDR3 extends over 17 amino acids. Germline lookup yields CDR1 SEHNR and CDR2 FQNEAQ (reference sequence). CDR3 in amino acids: CASSRDRVKPPNTEAFF. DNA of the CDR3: TGTGCCAGCAGTCGGGACAGGGTGAAACCCCCGAACACTGAAGCTTTCTTT.

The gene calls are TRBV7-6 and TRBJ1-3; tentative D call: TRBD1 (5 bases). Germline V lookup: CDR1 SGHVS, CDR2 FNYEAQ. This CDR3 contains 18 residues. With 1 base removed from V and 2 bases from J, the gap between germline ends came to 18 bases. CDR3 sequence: CASSLDQVGGGAGNTIYF. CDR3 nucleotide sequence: TGTGCCAGCAGCTTAGACCAAGTTGGCGGGGGGGCTGGAAACACCATATATTTT.

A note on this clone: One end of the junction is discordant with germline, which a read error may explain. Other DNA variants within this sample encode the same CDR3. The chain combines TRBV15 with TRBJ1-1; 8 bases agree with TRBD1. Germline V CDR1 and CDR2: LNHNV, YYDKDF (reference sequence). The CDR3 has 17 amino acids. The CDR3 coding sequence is TGTGCCACCAGGGGGGGGCAGGGGGCAATCTCAAACACTGAAGCTTTCTTC. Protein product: CATRGGQGAISNTEAFF.

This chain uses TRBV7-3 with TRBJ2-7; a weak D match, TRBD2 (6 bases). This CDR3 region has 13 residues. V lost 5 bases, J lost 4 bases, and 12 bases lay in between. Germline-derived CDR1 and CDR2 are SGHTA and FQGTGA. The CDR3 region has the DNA TGTGCCAGCAGCCCCCGGCGGGGATACGAGCAGTACTTC. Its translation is CASSPRRGYEQYF.

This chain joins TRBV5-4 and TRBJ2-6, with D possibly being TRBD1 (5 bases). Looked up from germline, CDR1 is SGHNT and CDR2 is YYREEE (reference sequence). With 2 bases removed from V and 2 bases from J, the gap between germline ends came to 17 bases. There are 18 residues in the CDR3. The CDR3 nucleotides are TGTGCCAGCAGCTTATTAAGGGGTACCGGTACTGGGGCCAACGTCCTGACTTTC. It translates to CASSLLRGTGTGANVLTF.

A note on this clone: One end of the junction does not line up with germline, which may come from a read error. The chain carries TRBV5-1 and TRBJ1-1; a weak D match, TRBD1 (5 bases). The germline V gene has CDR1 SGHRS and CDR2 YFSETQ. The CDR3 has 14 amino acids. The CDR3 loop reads CTSSLTDANTEAFF. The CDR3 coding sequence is TGCACCAGCAGCTTGACAGACGCGAACACTGAAGCTTTCTTT.

CDR3 nucleotide sequence: TGTGCCAGCAGTTACTCTCCGGGACAGGGCACCGGGTATTTT. Its protein is CASSYSPGQGTGYF. The chain links TRBV6-5 to TRBJ2-3; 9 positions match TRBD1. V shed 0 bases, J shed 14 bases, and the junction held 9 bases outside the gene matches. Germline V gives CDR1 MNHEY, CDR2 SVGAGI. The CDR3 runs to 14 residues.

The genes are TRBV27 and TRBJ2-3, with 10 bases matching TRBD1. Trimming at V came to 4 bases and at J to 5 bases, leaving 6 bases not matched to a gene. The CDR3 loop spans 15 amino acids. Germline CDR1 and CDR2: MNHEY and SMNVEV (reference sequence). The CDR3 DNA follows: TGTGCCAGCAGTTGGGGACAGGGGCCCGGAGATACGCAGTATTTT. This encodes CASSWGQGPGDTQYF.

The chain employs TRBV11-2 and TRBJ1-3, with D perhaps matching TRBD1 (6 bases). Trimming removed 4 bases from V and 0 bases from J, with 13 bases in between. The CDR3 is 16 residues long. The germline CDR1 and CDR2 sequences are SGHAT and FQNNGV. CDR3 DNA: TGTGCCAGCAGCTCTGTACAGGGAAACTCTGGAAACACCATATATTTT. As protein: CASSSVQGNSGNTIYF. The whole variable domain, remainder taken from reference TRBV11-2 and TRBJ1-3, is EAGVAQSPRYKIIEKRQSVAFWCNPISGHATLYWYQQILGQGPKLLIQFQNNGVVDDSQLPKDRFSAERLKGVDSTLKIQPAKLEDSAVYLCASSSVQGNSGNTIYFGEGSWLTVV.

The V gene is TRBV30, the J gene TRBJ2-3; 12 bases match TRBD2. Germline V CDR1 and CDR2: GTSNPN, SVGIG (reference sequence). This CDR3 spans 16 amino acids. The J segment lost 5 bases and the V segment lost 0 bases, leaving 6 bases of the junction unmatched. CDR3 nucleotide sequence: TGTGCCTGGAGTGTACCTAGCGGGGGGGCCAGAGATACGCAGTATTTT. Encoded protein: CAWSVPSGGARDTQYF.

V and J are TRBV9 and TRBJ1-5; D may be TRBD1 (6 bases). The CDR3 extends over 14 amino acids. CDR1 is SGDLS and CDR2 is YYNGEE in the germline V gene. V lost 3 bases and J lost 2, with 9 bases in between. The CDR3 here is CASSAGDGNQPQHF. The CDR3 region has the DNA TGTGCCAGCAGCGCAGGGGATGGCAATCAGCCCCAGCATTTT. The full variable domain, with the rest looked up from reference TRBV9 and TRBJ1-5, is DSGVTQTPKHLITATGQRVTLRCSPRSGDLSVYWYQQSLDQGLQFLIQYYNGEERAKGNILERFSAQQFPDLHSELNLSSLELGDSALYFCASSAGDGNQPQHFGDGTRLSIL.

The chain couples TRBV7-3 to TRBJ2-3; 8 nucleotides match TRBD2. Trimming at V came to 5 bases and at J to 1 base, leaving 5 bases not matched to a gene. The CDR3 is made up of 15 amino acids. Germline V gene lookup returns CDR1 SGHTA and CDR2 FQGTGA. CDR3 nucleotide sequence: TGTGCCAGCAGCAGCAGCGGGGGAGGCACAGATACGCAGTATTTT. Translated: CASSSSGGGTDTQYF.

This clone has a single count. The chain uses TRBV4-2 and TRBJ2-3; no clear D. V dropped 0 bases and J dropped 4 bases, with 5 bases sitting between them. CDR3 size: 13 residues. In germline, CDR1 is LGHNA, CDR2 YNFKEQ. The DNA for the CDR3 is TGTGCCAGCAGCCAAGATCTAGCAGATACGCAGTATTTT. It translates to CASSQDLADTQYF.

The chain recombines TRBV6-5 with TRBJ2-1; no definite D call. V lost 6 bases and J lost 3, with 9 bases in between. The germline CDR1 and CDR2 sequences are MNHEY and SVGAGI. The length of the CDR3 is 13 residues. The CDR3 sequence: CASSPPHYNEQFF. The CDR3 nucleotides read TGTGCCAGCAGCCCCCCCCACTACAATGAGCAGTTCTTC.

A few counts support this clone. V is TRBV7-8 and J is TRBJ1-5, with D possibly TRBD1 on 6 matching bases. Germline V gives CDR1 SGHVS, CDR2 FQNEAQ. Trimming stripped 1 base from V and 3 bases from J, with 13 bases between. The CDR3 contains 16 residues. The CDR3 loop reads CASSLEVQGFNQPQHF. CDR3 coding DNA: TGTGCCAGCAGCTTAGAGGTCCAGGGGTTCAATCAGCCCCAGCATTTT.